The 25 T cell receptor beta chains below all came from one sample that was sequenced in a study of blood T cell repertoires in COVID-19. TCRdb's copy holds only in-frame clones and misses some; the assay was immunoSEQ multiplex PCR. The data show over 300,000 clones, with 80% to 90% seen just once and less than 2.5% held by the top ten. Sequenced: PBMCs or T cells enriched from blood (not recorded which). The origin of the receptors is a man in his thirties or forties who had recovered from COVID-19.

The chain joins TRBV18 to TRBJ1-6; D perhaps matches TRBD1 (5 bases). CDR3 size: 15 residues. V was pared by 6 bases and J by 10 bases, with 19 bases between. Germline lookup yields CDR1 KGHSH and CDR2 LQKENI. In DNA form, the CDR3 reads TGTGCCAGCTCGACCTACGGGGGGTTGGACTCACCCCTCCACTTT. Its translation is CASSTYGGLDSPLHF.

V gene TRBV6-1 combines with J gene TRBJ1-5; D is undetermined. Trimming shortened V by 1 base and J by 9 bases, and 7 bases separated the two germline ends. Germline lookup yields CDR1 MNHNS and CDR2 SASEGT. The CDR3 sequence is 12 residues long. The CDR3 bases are TGTGCCAGCAGTGAAGGAACTCGGCCCCAGCATTTT. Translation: CASSEGTRPQHF.

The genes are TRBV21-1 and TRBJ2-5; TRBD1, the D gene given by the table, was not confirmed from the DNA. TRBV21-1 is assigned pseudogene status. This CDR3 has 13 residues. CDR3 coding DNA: TGTGCCAGCAGCAAAGTAGGGGTAGAGACCCAGTACTTC. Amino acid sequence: CASSKVGVETQYF.

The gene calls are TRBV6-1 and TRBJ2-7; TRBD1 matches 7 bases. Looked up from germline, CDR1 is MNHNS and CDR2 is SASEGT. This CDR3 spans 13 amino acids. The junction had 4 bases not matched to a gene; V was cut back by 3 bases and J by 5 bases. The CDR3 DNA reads TGTGCCAGCAGTGAGACAGGGATCCACGAGCAGTACTTC. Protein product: CASSETGIHEQYF.

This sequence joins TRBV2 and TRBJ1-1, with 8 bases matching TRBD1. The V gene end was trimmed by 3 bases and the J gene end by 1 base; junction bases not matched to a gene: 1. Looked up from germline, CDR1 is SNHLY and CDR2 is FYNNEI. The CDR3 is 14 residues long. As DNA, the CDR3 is TGTGCCAGCAGTGACGACAGGGGGAACACTGAAGCTTTCTTT. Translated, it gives CASSDDRGNTEAFF.

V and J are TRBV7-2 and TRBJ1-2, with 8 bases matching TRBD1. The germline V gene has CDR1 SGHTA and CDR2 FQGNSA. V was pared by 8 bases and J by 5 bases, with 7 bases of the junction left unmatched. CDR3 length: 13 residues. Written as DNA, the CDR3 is TGTGCCAGCGGCAATGACAGGGGATATGGCTACACCTTC. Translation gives CASGNDRGYGYTF.

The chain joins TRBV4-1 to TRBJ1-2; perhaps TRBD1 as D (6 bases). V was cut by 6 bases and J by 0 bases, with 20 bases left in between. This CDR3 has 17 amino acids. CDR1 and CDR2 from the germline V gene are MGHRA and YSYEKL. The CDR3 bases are TGCGCCAGCAGGCACACCTTCCGGGACAAAACTAACTATGGCTACACCTTC. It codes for CASRHTFRDKTNYGYTF.

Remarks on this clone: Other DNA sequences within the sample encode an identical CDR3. The CDR3 DNA reads TGTGCCAGTAGTACGGGACAGGGGAACACTGAAGCTTTCTTT. Encoded protein: CASSTGQGNTEAFF. The V call is TRBV19, the J call TRBJ1-1, with 9 bases identical to TRBD1. Trimming took 4 bases from V and 1 from J; bases not matched to a gene: 1. The CDR3 is 14 amino acids. CDR1 is LNHDA and CDR2 is SQIVND in the germline V gene (reference sequence).

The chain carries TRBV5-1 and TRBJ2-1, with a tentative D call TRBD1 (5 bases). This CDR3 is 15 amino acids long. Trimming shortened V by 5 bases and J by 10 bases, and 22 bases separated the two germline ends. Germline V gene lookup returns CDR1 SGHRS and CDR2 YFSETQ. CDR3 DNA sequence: TGCGCCAGCAGGCCGCAAGCAGGGCCCGTGGACGAGCAGTTCTTC. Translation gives CASRPQAGPVDEQFF.

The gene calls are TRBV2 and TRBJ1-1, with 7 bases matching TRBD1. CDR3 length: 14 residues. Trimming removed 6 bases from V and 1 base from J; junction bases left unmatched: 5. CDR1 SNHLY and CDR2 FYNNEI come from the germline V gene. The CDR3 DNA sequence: TGTGCCAGCAGAACAGGGGACTCGAACACTGAAGCTTTCTTT. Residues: CASRTGDSNTEAFF.

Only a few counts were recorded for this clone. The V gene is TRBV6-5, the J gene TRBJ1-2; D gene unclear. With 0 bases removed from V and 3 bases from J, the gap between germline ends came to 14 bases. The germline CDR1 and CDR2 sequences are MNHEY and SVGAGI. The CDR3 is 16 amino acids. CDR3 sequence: CASSYSAGGEYYGYTF. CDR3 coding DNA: TGTGCCAGCAGTTACTCGGCAGGTGGCGAGTACTATGGCTACACCTTC.

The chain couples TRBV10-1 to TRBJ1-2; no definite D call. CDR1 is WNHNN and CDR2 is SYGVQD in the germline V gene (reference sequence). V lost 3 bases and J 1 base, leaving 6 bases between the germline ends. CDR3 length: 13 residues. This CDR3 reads CASSDQVNYGYTF. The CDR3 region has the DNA TGCGCCAGCAGTGATCAGGTTAACTATGGCTACACCTTC.

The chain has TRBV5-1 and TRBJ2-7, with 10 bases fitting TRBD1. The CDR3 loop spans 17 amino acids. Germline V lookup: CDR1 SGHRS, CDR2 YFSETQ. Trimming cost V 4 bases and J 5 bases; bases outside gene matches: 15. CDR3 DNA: TGCGCCAGCAGCCCCTTAGTCCGGGACAGGGGTTACCACGAGCAGTACTTC. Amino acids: CASSPLVRDRGYHEQYF.

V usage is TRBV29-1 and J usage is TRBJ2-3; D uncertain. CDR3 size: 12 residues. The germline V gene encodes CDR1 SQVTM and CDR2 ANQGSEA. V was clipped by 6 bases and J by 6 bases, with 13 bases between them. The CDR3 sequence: CSVNPTGDTQYF. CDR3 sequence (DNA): TGCAGCGTGAATCCAACCGGGGATACGCAGTATTTT.

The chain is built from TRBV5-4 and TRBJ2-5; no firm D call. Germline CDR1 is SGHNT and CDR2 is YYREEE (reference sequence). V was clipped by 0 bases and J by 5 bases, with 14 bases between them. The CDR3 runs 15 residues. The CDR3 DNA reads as TGTGCCAGCAGCTTGGTAGCCTCCTCTATGGAGACCCAGTACTTC. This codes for CASSLVASSMETQYF.

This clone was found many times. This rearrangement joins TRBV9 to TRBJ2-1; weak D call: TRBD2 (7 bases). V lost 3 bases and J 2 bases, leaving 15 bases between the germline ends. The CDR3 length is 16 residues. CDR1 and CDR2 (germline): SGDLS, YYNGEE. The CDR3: CASSAIWGGPYNEQFF. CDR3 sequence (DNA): TGTGCCAGCAGCGCAATATGGGGGGGCCCCTACAATGAGCAGTTCTTC.

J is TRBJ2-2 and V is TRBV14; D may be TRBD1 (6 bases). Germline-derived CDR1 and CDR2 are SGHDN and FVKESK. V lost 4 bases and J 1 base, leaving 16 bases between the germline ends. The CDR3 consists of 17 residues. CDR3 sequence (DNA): TGTGCCAGCAGCCTTCTCAGGGGCTCCCTGAACACCGGGGAGCTGTTTTTT. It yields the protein CASSLLRGSLNTGELFF.

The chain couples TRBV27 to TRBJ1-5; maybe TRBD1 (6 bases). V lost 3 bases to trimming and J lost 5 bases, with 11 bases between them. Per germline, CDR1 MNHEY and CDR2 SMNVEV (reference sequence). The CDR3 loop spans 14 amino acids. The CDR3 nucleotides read TGTGCCAGCAGTTTGGCGGGGGCCTATCAGCCCCAGCATTTT. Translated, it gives CASSLAGAYQPQHF.

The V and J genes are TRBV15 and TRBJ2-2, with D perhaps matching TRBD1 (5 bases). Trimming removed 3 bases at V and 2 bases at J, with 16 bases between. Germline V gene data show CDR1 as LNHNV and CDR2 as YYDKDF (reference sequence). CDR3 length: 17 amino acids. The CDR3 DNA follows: TGTGCCACCAGCAGGTCCCGAGACAGATTAAACACCGGGGAGCTGTTTTTT. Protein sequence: CATSRSRDRLNTGELFF.

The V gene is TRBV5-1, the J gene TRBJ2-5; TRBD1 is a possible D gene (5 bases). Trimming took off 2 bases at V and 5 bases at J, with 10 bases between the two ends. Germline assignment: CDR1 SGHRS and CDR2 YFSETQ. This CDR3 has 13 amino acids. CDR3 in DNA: TGCGCCAGCAGCTTAGCGAAGGGGGAGACCCAGTACTTC. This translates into CASSLAKGETQYF. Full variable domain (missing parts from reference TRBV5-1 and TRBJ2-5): KAGVTQTPRYLIKTRGQQVTLSCSPISGHRSVSWYQQTPGQGLQFLFEYFSETQRNKGNFPGRFSGRQFSNSRSEMNVSTLELGDSALYLCASSLAKGETQYFGPGTRLLVL.

DNA for the CDR3: TGCAGCGCCGGTGAAAGCGGGGCCACCGGGGAGCTGTTTTTT. This encodes CSAGESGATGELFF. The rearrangement links TRBV29-1 to TRBJ2-2, with 7 bases identical to TRBD2. The CDR3 length is 14 residues. Germline V gives CDR1 SQVTM, CDR2 ANQGSEA. V lost 7 bases to trimming and J lost 4 bases; unmatched junction nucleotides: 9.

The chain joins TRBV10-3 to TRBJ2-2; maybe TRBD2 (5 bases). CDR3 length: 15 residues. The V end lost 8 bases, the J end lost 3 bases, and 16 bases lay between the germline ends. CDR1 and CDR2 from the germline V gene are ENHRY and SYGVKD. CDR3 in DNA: TGTGCCATCGGAAGGGAGAGGGTGGACACCGGGGAGCTGTTTTTT. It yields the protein CAIGRERVDTGELFF.

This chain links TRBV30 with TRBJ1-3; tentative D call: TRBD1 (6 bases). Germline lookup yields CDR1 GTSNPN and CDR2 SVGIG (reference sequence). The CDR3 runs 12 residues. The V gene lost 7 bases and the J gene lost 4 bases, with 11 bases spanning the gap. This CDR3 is CASGVAGNTIYF. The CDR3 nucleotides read TGTGCCTCAGGGGTAGCGGGAAACACCATATATTTT.

This CDR3 reads CASKGTSQDNEQFF. The CDR3 bases are TGTGCCAGCAAAGGGACTTCCCAGGATAATGAGCAGTTCTTC. J is TRBJ2-1 and V is TRBV7-3, with TRBD2 as a possible D gene (6 bases). CDR1 and CDR2 (germline): SGHTA, FQGTGA. There are 14 residues in the CDR3. Trimming removed 7 bases at V and 7 bases at J, with 17 bases between.

This CDR3 reads CASSPQEEEAFF. CDR3 nucleotides: TGTGCCAGCTCACCCCAGGAGGAAGAAGCTTTCTTT. The J gene is TRBJ1-1, the V gene TRBV18; no clear D gene. CDR3 size: 12 residues. CDR1 and CDR2 from the germline V gene are KGHSH and LQKENI. V dropped 3 bases and J dropped 8 bases, with 10 bases sitting between them.